These T cell receptor beta chains were read from a single sample in a study of CD8+CD57+ T cells in acquired aplastic anemia. TCRdb fed the reads into MiXCR, producing one record per CDR3 protein. The sample has around 170,000 distinct CDR3 sequences; approximately 45% are singletons. Sequenced material: sorted CD4+, CD8+, or CD8+CD57+ T cells (not recorded which) from PBMCs. These receptors came from a human donor in good health. CDR3s include the opening cysteine and the closing phenylalanine or tryptophan. The order of the fields is D gene, clone size, V gene, J gene, CDR3 DNA, CDR3 protein. The D gene is left open where the match is weak. A clone size is listed for some rows: how often the clone was seen (once, few, many), or a class if it is expanded.

-,-,TRBV2,TRBJ1-1,TGTGCCAGCAGTGAGAGGCCAGGGATCGTCACTGAAGCTTTCTTT,CASSERPGIVTEAFF
TRBD1,-,TRBV19,TRBJ2-4,TGTGCCAGTAGCTGGGGACAGCTCAAAAACATTCAGTACTTC,CASSWGQLKNIQYF
-,-,TRBV29-1,TRBJ2-5,TGCAGCGTTGAAGCGCCGGTCCCTCGGGGCGAGACCCAGTACTTC,CSVEAPVPRGETQYF
-,many,TRBV6-1,TRBJ1-3,TGTGCCAGCAGTGACAGGGGCGGAAACACCATATATTTT,CASSDRGGNTIYF
-,many,TRBV5-1,TRBJ1-2,TGCGCCAGCAGCCCCCTAGAGGGCGGCGGCTATGGCTACACCTTC,CASSPLEGGGYGYTF
-,once,TRBV5-6,TRBJ2-7,TGTGCCAGCAGCTTGAGGGTTACCTACGAGCAGTACTTC,CASSLRVTYEQYF
TRBD2,-,TRBV9,TRBJ2-5,TGTGCCAGCAGCGTAGATGGGAGGGTTATGGAGACCCAGTACTTC,CASSVDGRVMETQYF
-,few,TRBV15,TRBJ2-7,TGTGCCACCAGCAGGCCCGGGACCGAGAGCTCCTACGAGCAGTACTTC,CATSRPGTESSYEQYF
TRBD2,-,TRBV24-1,TRBJ2-7,TGTGCCACCAGTGATTTTGCTAGCGGGAGGGCCGAACAGCAGTACTTC,CATSDFASGRAEQQYF
TRBD2,-,TRBV6-4,TRBJ2-1,TGTGCCAGCAGTGACTCGAGGCTTGTAGCGGGGTCCAATGAGCAGTTCTTC,CASSDSRLVAGSNEQFF
-,-,TRBV24-1,TRBJ1-2,TGTGCTCCTGGACAGCTATCCTATGGCTACACCTTC,CAPGQLSYGYTF
-,-,TRBV14,TRBJ1-2,TGTGCCAGCAGCCCTTCCGGGAAAGGTCGCTATGGCTACACCTTC,CASSPSGKGRYGYTF
-,-,TRBV24-1,TRBJ1-1,TGTGCCACCCCGGGCCTGCGGGCTTTCTTT,CATPGLRAFF
-,once,TRBV7-9,TRBJ2-2,TGTGCCAGCAAGAACAGGGTAGCGAACACCGGGGAGCTGTTTTTT,CASKNRVANTGELFF
TRBD2,-,TRBV19,TRBJ2-5,TGTGCCAGTAGTACCGGGACGGGGGAGGGAGAGACCCAGTACTTC,CASSTGTGEGETQYF
-,few,TRBV29-1,TRBJ2-5,TGCAGCGTAGGAGGACGGACTAAATGGACCCAGTACTTC,CSVGGRTKWTQYF